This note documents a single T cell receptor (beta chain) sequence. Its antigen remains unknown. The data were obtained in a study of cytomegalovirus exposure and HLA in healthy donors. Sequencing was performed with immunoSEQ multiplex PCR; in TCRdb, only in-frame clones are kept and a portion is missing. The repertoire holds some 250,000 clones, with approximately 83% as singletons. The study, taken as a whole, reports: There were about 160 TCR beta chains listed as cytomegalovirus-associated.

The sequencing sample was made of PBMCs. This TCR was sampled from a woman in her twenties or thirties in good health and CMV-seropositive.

This CDR3 reads CASSLFRGHEQFF. The CDR3 nucleotides are TGTGCCAGCAGCTTATTCAGGGGGCATGAGCAGTTCTTC. The chain has TRBV11-3 and TRBJ2-1; 8 bases are shared with TRBD1. V shed 2 bases, J shed 8 bases, and the junction held 2 bases outside the gene matches. CDR1 and CDR2 from the germline V gene are SGHNT and YENEEA. This CDR3 has 13 amino acids.